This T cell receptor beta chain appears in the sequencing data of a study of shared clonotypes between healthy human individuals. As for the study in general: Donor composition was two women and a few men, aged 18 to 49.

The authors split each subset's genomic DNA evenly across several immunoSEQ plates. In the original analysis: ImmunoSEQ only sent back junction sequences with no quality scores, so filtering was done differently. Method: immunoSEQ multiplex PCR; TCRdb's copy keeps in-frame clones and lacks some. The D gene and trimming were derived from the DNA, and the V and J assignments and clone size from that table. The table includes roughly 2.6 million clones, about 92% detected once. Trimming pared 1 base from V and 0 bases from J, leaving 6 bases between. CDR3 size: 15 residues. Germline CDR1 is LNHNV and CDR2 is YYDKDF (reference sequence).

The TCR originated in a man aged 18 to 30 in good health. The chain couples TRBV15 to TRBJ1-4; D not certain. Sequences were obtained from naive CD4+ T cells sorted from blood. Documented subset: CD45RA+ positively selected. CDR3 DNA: TGTGCCACCAGCAGAGTGAAAGCAACTAATGAAAAACTGTTTTTT. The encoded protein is CATSRVKATNEKLFF.